This is a list of T cell receptor beta chains from one sample in a study of blood T cells in healthy people across ages. TCRdb independently ran MiXCR on the 5' RACE reads; one entry per CDR3 protein. The sample lists roughly 1,700,000 distinct CDR3 sequences; 28% were seen once. Sequencing was performed on blood. Source of these receptors: a woman in her 30s in good health. Both conserved end residues are part of each CDR3. The D gene is left open where the match is weak.

CSVRQGKGYTF	TRBV20-1	TRBJ1-2	TRBD1
CAISEYPGGINNQPQHF	TRBV10-3	TRBJ1-5	TRBD1
CASSLGGSYTF	TRBV7-8	TRBJ1-2	-
CASSLVLGAGNTIYF	TRBV7-2	TRBJ1-3	-
CASSLKGVRTEAFF	TRBV6-5	TRBJ1-1	-
CASSVHVQASSTNTGELFF	TRBV5-5	TRBJ2-2	-
CASSERTGPYNEQYF	TRBV5-1	TRBJ2-7	-
CASSQVFAGGGYTF	TRBV3-1	TRBJ1-2	TRBD1
CASSLTRGSNQPQHF	TRBV4-3	TRBJ1-5	TRBD1
CSAPGRWSYEQYF	TRBV20-1	TRBJ2-7	-
CASSQGSGPRTDTQYF	TRBV5-1	TRBJ2-3	-
CASRTLAGANVLTF	TRBV12-3/TRBV12-4	TRBJ2-6	-
CSVGGFLYNEQFF	TRBV29-1	TRBJ2-1	TRBD2
CASSPQGPIRPSGANVLTF	TRBV7-2	TRBJ2-6	-
CAIGTGGSGELFF	TRBV10-3	TRBJ2-2	TRBD1
CASTNPGSVDTQYF	TRBV6-5	TRBJ2-3	-
CASSCRDGTQYF	TRBV7-3	TRBJ2-3	-
CSSDTDTQYF	TRBV29-1	TRBJ2-3	-
CASSVPLRGRGSTDTQYF	TRBV9	TRBJ2-3	-
CASSSWLGTDTQYF	TRBV25-1	TRBJ2-3	-
CASSLSMLPSYEQYF	TRBV27	TRBJ2-7	-
CASRGAETGGLFF	TRBV6-5	TRBJ2-2	-
CASSSHSGIPPSKAQYF	TRBV28	TRBJ2-3	-
CSAARTSGTDEQFF	TRBV20-1	TRBJ2-1	TRBD2
CAISVSGELTYGYTF	TRBV10-3	TRBJ1-2	-
CASRRSGTSGYEQYF	TRBV6-5	TRBJ2-7	TRBD2
CASSGPPSGDSYNEQFF	TRBV7-2	TRBJ2-1	TRBD2
CAWSVRAQGSGANVLTF	TRBV30	TRBJ2-6	-
CASSLSSGGIRGTQYF	TRBV6-5	TRBJ2-3	TRBD2
CASSSLGSGIQYF	TRBV6-6	TRBJ2-4	-
CASSSTGGGSPLHF	TRBV12-3/TRBV12-4	TRBJ1-6	TRBD1
CASSTHGTVTDTQYF	TRBV28	TRBJ2-3	-
CASSPGLERETQYF	TRBV7-9	TRBJ2-5	TRBD2
CASSFSGSHEQYF	TRBV5-1	TRBJ2-7	TRBD2